This is a list of T cell receptor beta chains from one sample in a study of cytomegalovirus exposure and HLA in healthy donors. Measured with immunoSEQ multiplex PCR; TCRdb has only the in-frame clones, and not every one. The sample lists just under 250,000 clones, roughly 82% seen once, with more than 5% in the top ten. Specimen: PBMCs. Every receptor here comes from a woman in her 40s in good health and CMV-seropositive. Both conserved end residues are part of each CDR3. The D gene is left open where the match is weak. Some rows have no size entry. The others give once, few or many, or a class for an expanded clone.

j_gene,abundance,v_gene,d_gene,CDR3nt,CDR3aa
TRBJ2-2,NA,TRBV19,TRBD2,TGTGCCAGTATAGCGGGCCGGACCGGGGAGCTGTTTTTT,CASIAGRTGELFF
TRBJ1-6,NA,TRBV5-1,NA,TGCGCCAGCAGCTCGTCAGCTTGGGACAAGGGGTATAATTCACCCCTCCACTTT,CASSSSAWDKGYNSPLHF
TRBJ1-1,NA,TRBV6-5,NA,TGTGCCAGCAGACCCGACAGGAGGAACACTGAAGCTTTCTTT,CASRPDRRNTEAFF
TRBJ2-7,NA,TRBV2,TRBD1,TGTGCCAGCAGTCGCCCCGGGACAGGGTTGTACGAGCAGTACTTC,CASSRPGTGLYEQYF
TRBJ1-4,NA,TRBV4-3,NA,TGCGCCAGCAGCCAAAAGCAAGGGGATGAAAAACTGTTTTTT,CASSQKQGDEKLFF
TRBJ1-1,NA,TRBV7-2,TRBD1,TGTGCCAGCAGCTTAGTACAGGGGAGGACTGAAGCTTTCTTT,CASSLVQGRTEAFF
TRBJ1-4,NA,TRBV30,NA,TGTGCCTGGAGTGTAACGGGGACACCGAATGAAAAACTGTTTTTT,CAWSVTGTPNEKLFF
TRBJ2-6,NA,TRBV9,NA,TGTGCCAGCAGCGTAGAGGGAGTTAGGTCTGGGGCCAACGTCCTGACTTTC,CASSVEGVRSGANVLTF
TRBJ1-5,NA,TRBV7-2,NA,TGTGCCAGCAGCTTAGACCACGGTCAGCCCCAGCATTTT,CASSLDHGQPQHF
TRBJ2-3,few,TRBV11-2,NA,TGTGCCAGCAGCTTATTCCGGTCGCAGTATTTT,CASSLFRSQYF
TRBJ2-1,NA,TRBV7-9,TRBD1,TGTGCCAGCAGCGGACGAGGGTGGGACAGCTACAATGAGCAGTTCTTC,CASSGRGWDSYNEQFF
TRBJ1-1,NA,TRBV11-3,TRBD1,TGTGCCAGCAGCTCGGGACAGGGGACATGGGGAGCTTTCTTT,CASSSGQGTWGAFF
TRBJ2-5,NA,TRBV30,NA,TGTGCCTGGACCCTGGGGGTCAGCGGGCGGGGTCAAGAGACCCAGTACTTC,CAWTLGVSGRGQETQYF
TRBJ1-3,NA,TRBV19,NA,TGTGCCAGTAGTGACTCGGACATCTCTGGAAACACCATATATTTT,CASSDSDISGNTIYF
TRBJ1-1,NA,TRBV9,NA,TGTGCCAGCAGCGTGGGCCAATGGAACACTGAAGCTTTCTTT,CASSVGQWNTEAFF
TRBJ2-3,NA,TRBV7-8,NA,TGTGCCAGCAGCTTAGCGTCATCAGATACGCAGTATTTT,CASSLASSDTQYF
TRBJ2-3,NA,TRBV27,TRBD1,TGTGCCAGCAGTCAACTTGGGACAGGAAACACAGATACGCAGTATTTT,CASSQLGTGNTDTQYF
TRBJ2-2,NA,TRBV10-3,TRBD2,TGTGCCATCAGTGAGCCAGCGGGGGGAGGGACCGGGGAGCTGTTTTTT,CAISEPAGGGTGELFF
TRBJ2-7,few,TRBV9,TRBD2,TGTGCCAGCAGCGAGCGGACTAGTTCTCTTTCCGAGCAGTACTTC,CASSERTSSLSEQYF
TRBJ1-1,NA,TRBV16,TRBD1,TGTGCCAGCAGCCAACCACTAGGGGGCCCGAACACTGAAGCTTTCTTT,CASSQPLGGPNTEAFF
TRBJ2-1,NA,TRBV9,NA,TGTGCCAGCAGCGTAGGTATACCCGGTTACAATGAGCAGTTCTTC,CASSVGIPGYNEQFF
TRBJ2-7,NA,TRBV30,TRBD1,TGTGCCTACGGACAGGGGCCTAACGAGCAGTACTTC,CAYGQGPNEQYF
TRBJ1-2,NA,TRBV6-5,TRBD1,TGTGCCAGCAGCGCCGACCCAGGGGGCCTTGGCTACACCTTC,CASSADPGGLGYTF
TRBJ1-1,NA,TRBV12-5,TRBD1,TGTGCTAGTGGTTTGGGACAGGGAGGTAACACTGAAGCTTTCTTT,CASGLGQGGNTEAFF
TRBJ2-7,NA,TRBV18,NA,TGTGCCAGCTCACTAAGAGGTACAGGGAACTCCTACGAGCAGTACTTC,CASSLRGTGNSYEQYF
TRBJ2-1,NA,TRBV19,TRBD2,TGTGCCAGTAGTCTCTCGGGGACTAGCGGGAGGGTAGCCTACAATGAGCAGTTCTTC,CASSLSGTSGRVAYNEQFF